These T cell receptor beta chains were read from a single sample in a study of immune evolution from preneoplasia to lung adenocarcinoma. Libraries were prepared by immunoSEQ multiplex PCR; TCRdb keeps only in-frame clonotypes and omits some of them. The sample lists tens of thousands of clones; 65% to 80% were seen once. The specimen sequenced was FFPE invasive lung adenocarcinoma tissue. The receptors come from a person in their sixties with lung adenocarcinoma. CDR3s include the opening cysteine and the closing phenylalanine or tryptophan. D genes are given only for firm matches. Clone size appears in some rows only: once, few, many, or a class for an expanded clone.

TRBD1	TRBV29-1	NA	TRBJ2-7	CSVEYRGSEQYF	TGCAGCGTTGAATACAGGGGGAGCGAGCAGTACTTC
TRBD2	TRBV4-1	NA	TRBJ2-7	CASSQQGGSYEQYF	TGCGCCAGCAGCCAACAGGGAGGGAGCTACGAGCAGTACTTC
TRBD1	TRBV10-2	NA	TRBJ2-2	CASSEGGTGAGELFF	TGCGCCAGCAGTGAGGGGGGGACAGGGGCCGGGGAGCTGTTTTTT
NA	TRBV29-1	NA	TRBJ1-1	CSAARVEAFF	TGCAGCGCTGCTAGGGTTGAAGCTTTCTTT
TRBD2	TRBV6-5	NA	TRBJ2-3	CASSSTSGRADTQYF	TGTGCCAGCAGTTCGACTAGCGGGAGAGCGGATACGCAGTATTTT
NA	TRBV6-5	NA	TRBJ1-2	CASSWGRVNYGYTF	TGTGCCAGCAGTTGGGGCAGGGTCAACTATGGCTACACCTTC
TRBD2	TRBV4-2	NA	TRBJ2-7	CASGKGSGSHYYEQYF	TGTGCCAGCGGCAAGGGGAGCGGGAGCCATTACTACGAGCAGTACTTC
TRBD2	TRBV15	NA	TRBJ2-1	CATSRGGGDEQFF	TGTGCCACCAGCAGAGGCGGGGGAGATGAGCAGTTCTTC
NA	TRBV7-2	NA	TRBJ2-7	CASSSEGGLGVGEQYF	TGTGCCAGCAGCTCGGAGGGGGGACTGGGGGTCGGCGAGCAGTACTTC
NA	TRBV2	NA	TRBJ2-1	CASSESTYNEQFF	TGTGCCAGCAGTGAAAGCACCTACAATGAGCAGTTCTTC
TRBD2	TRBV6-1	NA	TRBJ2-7	CASSFSGTSSHEQYF	TGTGCCAGCAGTTTTTCCGGGACTAGCTCCCACGAGCAGTACTTC
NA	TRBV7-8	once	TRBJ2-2	CASSLRWGRTGELFF	TGTGCCAGCAGCTTAAGATGGGGCCGGACCGGGGAGCTGTTTTTT
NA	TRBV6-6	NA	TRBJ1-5	CASSPDDRSNQPQHF	TGTGCCAGCAGCCCCGATGACAGAAGCAATCAGCCCCAGCATTTT
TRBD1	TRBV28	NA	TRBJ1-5	CASSSPGQRSVGYNQPQHF	TGTGCCAGCAGTTCGCCGGGACAGCGTTCTGTGGGATACAATCAGCCCCAGCATTTT
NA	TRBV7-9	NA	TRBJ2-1	CASSLVSYNEQFF	TGTGCCAGCAGCTTAGTGAGTTACAATGAGCAGTTCTTC
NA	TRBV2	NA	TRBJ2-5	CASSGEGETQYF	TGTGCCAGCAGTGGTGAGGGGGAGACCCAGTACTTC
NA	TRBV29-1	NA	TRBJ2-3	CSVRTGGGTDTQYF	TGCAGCGTGCGGACCGGAGGGGGCACAGATACGCAGTATTTT
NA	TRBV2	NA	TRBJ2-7	CASCYSHEQYF	TGTGCCAGCTGTTATAGCCACGAGCAGTACTTC
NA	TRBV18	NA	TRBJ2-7	CASSPARDYEQYF	TGTGCCAGCTCACCCGCCAGGGACTACGAGCAGTACTTC
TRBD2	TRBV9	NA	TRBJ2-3	CASSGGAGGADTQYF	TGTGCCAGCAGCGGAGGGGCGGGAGGGGCAGATACGCAGTATTTT
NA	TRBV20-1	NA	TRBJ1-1	CSAGQGFEAFF	TGCAGTGCTGGTCAGGGGTTCGAAGCTTTCTTT
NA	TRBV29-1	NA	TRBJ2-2	CSAQFRDTGELFF	TGCAGCGCGCAATTTAGGGACACCGGGGAGCTGTTTTTT
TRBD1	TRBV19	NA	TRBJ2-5	CASSTDRVSETQYF	TGTGCCAGTAGTACAGACAGGGTATCGGAGACCCAGTACTTC
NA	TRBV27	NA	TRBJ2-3	CASSTTIGADTQYF	TGTGCCAGCAGCACTACTATTGGGGCAGATACGCAGTATTTT
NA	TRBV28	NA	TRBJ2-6	CASSLLSMGSGANVLTF	TGTGCCAGCAGTTTACTCTCTATGGGTTCCGGGGCCAACGTCCTGACTTTC
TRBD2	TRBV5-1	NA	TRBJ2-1	CASSSKLSGRAGDEQFF	TGCGCCAGCAGCTCTAAGCTTAGCGGGAGGGCCGGGGATGAGCAGTTCTTC
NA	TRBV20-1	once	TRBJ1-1	CSVGQGLEAFF	TGCAGTGTCGGCCAAGGTCTTGAAGCTTTCTTT
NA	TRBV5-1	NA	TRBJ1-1	CASRTTPSMNTEAFF	TGCGCCAGCAGAACGACCCCTAGTATGAACACTGAAGCTTTCTTT
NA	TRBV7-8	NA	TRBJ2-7	CASSLSEFSYEQYF	TGTGCCAGCAGCTTAAGCGAGTTCTCCTACGAGCAGTACTTC
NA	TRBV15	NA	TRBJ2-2	CATSRDLSTGELFF	TGTGCCACCAGCAGGGACTTGAGCACCGGGGAGCTGTTTTTT
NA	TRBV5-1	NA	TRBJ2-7	CASSFAGSGEQYF	TGCGCCAGCAGCTTCGCGGGATCTGGCGAGCAGTACTTC